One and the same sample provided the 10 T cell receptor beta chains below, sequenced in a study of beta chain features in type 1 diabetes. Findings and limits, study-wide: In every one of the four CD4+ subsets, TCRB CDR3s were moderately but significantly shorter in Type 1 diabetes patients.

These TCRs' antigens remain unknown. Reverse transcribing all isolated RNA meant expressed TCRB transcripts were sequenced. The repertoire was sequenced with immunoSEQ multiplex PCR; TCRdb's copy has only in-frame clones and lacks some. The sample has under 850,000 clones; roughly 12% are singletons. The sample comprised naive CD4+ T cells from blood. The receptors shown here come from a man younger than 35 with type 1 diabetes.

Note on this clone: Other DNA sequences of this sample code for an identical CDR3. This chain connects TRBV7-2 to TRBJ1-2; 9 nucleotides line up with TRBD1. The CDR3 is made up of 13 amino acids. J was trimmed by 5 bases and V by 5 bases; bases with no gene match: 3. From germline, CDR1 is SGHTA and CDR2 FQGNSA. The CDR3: CASSPQGAYGYTF. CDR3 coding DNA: TGTGCCAGCAGCCCACAGGGGGCATATGGCTACACCTTC.

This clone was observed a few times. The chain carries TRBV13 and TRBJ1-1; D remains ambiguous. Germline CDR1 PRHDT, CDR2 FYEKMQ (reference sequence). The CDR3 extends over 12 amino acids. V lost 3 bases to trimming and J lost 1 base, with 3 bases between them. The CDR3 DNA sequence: TGTGCCAGCAGCTTGCAGAACACTGAAGCTTTCTTT. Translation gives CASSLQNTEAFF. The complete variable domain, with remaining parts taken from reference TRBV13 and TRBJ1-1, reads AAGVIQSPRHLIKEKRETATLKCYPIPRHDTVYWYQQGPGQDPQFLISFYEKMQSDKGSIPDRFSAQQFSDYHSELNMSSLELGDSALYFCASSLQNTEAFFGQGTRLTVV.

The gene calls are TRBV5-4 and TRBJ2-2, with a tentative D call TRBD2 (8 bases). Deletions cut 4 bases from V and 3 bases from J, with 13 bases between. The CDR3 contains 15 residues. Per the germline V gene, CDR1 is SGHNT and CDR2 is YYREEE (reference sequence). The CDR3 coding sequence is TGTGCCAGCAGCCGGGAGGGGGCTTACACCGGGGAGCTGTTTTTT. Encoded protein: CASSREGAYTGELFF.

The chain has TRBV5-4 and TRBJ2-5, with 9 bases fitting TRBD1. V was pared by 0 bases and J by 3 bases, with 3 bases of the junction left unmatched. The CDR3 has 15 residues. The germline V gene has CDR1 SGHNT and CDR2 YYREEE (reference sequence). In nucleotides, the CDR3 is TGTGCCAGCAGCTTGGACAGGGGGCAGGAAGAGACCCAGTACTTC. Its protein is CASSLDRGQEETQYF.

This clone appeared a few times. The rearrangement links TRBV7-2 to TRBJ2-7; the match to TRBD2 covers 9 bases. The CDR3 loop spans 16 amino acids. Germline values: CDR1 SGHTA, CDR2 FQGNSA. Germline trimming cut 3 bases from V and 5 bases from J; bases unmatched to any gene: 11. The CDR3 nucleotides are TGTGCCAGCAGCTTCTTAGCGAGCGGGGGGAGGAACGAGCAGTACTTC. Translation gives CASSFLASGGRNEQYF.

The CDR3 coding sequence is TGCAGCGTTGATATCCCCGGGGGATACAATGAGCAGTTCTTC. Amino acids: CSVDIPGGYNEQFF. The rearrangement joins TRBV29-1 to TRBJ2-1; weak D call: TRBD2 (6 bases). CDR1 and CDR2 (germline): SQVTM, ANQGSEA. Trimming took off 3 bases at V and 4 bases at J, with 13 bases between the two ends. CDR3 length: 14 residues.

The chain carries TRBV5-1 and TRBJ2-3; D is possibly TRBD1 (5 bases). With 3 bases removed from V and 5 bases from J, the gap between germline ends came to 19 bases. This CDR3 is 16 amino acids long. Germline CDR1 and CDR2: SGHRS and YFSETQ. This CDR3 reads CASSWGNSLQGDTQYF. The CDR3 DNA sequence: TGCGCCAGCAGCTGGGGAAACTCTTTGCAGGGAGATACGCAGTATTTT.

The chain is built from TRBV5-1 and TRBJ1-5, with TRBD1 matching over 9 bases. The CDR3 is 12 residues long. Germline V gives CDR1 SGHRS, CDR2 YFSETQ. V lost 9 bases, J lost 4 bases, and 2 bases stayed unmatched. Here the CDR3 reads CANRGRNQPQHF. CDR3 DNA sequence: TGCGCCAACAGGGGGCGAAATCAGCCCCAGCATTTT.

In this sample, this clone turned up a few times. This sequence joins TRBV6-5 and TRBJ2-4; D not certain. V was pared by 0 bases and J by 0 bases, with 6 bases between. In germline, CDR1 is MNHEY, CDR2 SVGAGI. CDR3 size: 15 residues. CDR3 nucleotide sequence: TGTGCCAGCAGTTACTCGGGCAGAGCCAAAAACATTCAGTACTTC. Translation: CASSYSGRAKNIQYF.

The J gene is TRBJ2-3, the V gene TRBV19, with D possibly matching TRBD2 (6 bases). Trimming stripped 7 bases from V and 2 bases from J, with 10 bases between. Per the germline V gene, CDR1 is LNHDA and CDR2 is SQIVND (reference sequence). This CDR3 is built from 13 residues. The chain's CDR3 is CASIGGTTDTQYF. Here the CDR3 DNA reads TGTGCCAGTATTGGCGGGACCACAGATACGCAGTATTTT.